The clone carrying this T cell receptor beta chain was seen only a few times. The antigen is unknown. Attachment of unique molecular identifiers to individual cDNA molecules was performed. One entry per CDR3 protein results from TCRdb running MiXCR on the 5' RACE reads. The table has roughly 120,000 distinct CDR3 sequences, under 15% seen once. The data were obtained in a study of early T cells in non-severe SARS-CoV-2 infection. Study background: Chains were not paired, and sequencing was done on bulk RNA from unsorted whole blood.

General study results and limits: There was a bias toward anti-spike CD8 responses in VDJdb matching, which missed private and CD4 specificities.

The CDR3 sequence is 10 residues long. Germline CDR1 and CDR2: MGHDK and SYGVNS. V gave up 11 bases and J gave up 5 bases, with 9 bases separating them. This receptor was identified in an adult who was a healthcare worker with PCR-confirmed SARS-CoV-2 infection or an uninfected control (not recorded which). The sample was whole blood. This chain connects TRBV25-1 to TRBJ2-5; tentative D call: TRBD2 (5 bases). CDR3 in DNA: TGTGCCGTCCAGCGGGAGACCCAGTACTTC. The encoded protein is CAVQRETQYF. The complete variable domain, with remaining parts taken from reference TRBV25-1 and TRBJ2-5, reads EADIYQTPRYLVIGTGKKITLECSQTMGHDKMYWYQQDPGMELHLIHYSYGVNSTEKGDLSSESTVSRIRTEHFPLTLESARPSHTSQYLCAVQRETQYFGPGTRLLVL.